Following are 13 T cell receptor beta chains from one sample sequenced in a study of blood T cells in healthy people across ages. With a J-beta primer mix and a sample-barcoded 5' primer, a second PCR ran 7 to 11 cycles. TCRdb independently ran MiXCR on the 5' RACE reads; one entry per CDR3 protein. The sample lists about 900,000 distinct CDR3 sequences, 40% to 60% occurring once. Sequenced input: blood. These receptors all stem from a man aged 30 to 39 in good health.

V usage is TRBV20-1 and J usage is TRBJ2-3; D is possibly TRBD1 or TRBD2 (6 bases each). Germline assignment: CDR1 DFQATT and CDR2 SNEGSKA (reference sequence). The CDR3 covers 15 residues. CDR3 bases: TGCAGCCTCCCGGGAAGTGAGGGGGGTACAGATACGCAGTATTTT. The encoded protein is CSLPGSEGGTDTQYF.

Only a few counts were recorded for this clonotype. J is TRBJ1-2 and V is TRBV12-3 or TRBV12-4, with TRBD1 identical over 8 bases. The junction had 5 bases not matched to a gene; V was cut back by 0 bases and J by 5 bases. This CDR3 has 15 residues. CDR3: CASSLAIRQGYGYTF. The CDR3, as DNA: TGTGCCAGCAGTTTAGCTATAAGACAGGGGTATGGCTACACCTTC.

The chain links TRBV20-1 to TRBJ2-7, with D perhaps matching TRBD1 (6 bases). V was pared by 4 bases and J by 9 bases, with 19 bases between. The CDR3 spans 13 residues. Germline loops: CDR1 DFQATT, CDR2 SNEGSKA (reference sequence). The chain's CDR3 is CSANRDTGYRQYF. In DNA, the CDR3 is TGCAGTGCTAACCGGGACACCGGTTACCGGCAGTACTTC.

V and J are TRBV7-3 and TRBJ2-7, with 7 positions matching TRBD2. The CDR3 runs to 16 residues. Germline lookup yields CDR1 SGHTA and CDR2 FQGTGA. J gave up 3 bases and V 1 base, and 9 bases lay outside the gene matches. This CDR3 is CASSLRGGVDFYEQYF. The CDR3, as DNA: TGTGCCAGCAGCTTAAGGGGAGGGGTCGACTTCTACGAGCAGTACTTC.

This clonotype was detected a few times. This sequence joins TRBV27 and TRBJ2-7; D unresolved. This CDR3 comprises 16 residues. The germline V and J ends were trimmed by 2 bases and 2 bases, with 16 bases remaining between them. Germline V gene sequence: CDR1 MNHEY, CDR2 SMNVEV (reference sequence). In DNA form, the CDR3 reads TGTGCCAGCAGTTTAATTGGCGGACCGTCGACCTACGAGCAGTACTTC. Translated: CASSLIGGPSTYEQYF.

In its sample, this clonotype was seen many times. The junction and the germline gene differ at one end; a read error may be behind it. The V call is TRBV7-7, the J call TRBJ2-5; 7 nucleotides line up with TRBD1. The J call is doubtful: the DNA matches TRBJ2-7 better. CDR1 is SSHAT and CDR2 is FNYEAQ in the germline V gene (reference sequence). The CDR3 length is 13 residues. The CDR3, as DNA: TGTGCTAGCAGCTTAGACAGGGTTGGCGAGCAGTACTTC. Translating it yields CASSLDRVGEQYF.

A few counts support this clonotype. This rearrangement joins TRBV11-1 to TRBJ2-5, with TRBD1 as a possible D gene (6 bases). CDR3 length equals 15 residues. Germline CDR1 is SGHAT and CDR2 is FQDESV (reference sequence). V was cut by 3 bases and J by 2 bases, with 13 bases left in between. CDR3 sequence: CASSFWGPGQETQYF. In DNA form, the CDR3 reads TGTGCCAGCAGCTTTTGGGGGCCGGGGCAAGAGACCCAGTACTTC.

The CDR3 loop reads CASRAGTSNQPQHF. CDR3 nucleotides: TGTGCCAGCAGAGCCGGGACAAGCAATCAGCCCCAGCATTTT. The chain carries TRBV25-1 and TRBJ1-5, with D perhaps matching TRBD1 (6 bases). V lost 6 bases, J lost 1 base, and 10 bases lay in between. CDR1 is MGHDK, CDR2 SYGVNS, per germline. This CDR3 is 14 amino acids long.

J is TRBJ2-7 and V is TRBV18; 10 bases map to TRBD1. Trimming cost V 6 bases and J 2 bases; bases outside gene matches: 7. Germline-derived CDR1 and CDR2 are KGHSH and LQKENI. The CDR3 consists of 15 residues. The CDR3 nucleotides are TGTGCCAGCTCGCGAGACAGGGGGCAAACCTACGAGCAGTACTTC. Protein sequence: CASSRDRGQTYEQYF.

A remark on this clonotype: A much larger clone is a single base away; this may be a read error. The CDR3 sequence is CASNPGGPTDTQYF. In DNA form, the CDR3 reads TGTGCCAGCAACCCGGGTGGGCCCACAGATACGCAGTATTTT. V is TRBV27 and J is TRBJ2-3; D is unresolved. V was shortened by 7 bases and J by 2 bases, with 13 bases between the two germline ends. The V gene's germline CDR1 is MNHEY and CDR2 SMNVEV (reference sequence). The CDR3 covers 14 residues.

The CDR3 region is CASSRQDSNEKLFF. The CDR3 DNA reads as TGCGCCAGCAGCCGACAGGATTCTAATGAAAAACTGTTTTTT. The V and J genes are TRBV5-1 and TRBJ1-4, with a weak D call TRBD1 (6 bases). The CDR3 is made up of 14 amino acids. Germline CDR1 is SGHRS and CDR2 is YFSETQ. Trimming took 4 bases from V and 3 from J, leaving 10 bases between them.

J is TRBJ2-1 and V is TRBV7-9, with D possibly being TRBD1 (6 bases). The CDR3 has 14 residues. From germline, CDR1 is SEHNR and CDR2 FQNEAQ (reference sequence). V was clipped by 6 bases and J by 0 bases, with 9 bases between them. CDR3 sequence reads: CASRQGYSYNEQFF. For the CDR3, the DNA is TGTGCCAGCAGGCAGGGGTACTCCTACAATGAGCAGTTCTTC.

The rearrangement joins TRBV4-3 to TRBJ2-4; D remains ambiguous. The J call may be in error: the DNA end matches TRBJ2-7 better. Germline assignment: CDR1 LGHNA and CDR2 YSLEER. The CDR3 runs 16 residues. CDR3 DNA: TGCGCCAGCAGCCAACGCCCCCCCCATCCCTCCTACGAGCAGTACTTC. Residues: CASSQRPPHPSYEQYF.